Reported below is one T cell receptor (beta chain). Its antigen is not known. Unrecorded immune exposures were likely, despite nominal health at sampling. The data stem from a study of cytomegalovirus exposure and HLA in healthy donors. Study-wide context: Roughly 89 million unique TCR sequences came from HLA-typed donors in an early release.

The V end was cut by 1 base, the J end by 1 base, with 11 bases between. The CDR3 runs 16 residues. Germline V gene lookup returns CDR1 SGHVS and CDR2 FQNEAQ. The PCR had 60 Vbeta and 13 Jbeta primers. Clones were sequenced by immunoSEQ multiplex PCR, and TCRdb holds only the in-frame ones, with some missing. Among about 150,000 clones listed, 80% to 90% were seen once. General study points: Most TCR beta V segments were productive about 90% or about 30% of the time in an earlier analysis. Rates of TCR association differed by HLA locus in a later analysis, with DRB1 highest and HLA-C lowest.

The receptor's source is a boy aged 2 to 9 in good health and CMV-seronegative. Sequencing used PBMCs. V usage is TRBV7-8 and J usage is TRBJ2-1; TRBD2 might be the D (6 bases). Here the CDR3 reads CASSLEAAGSYNEQFF. CDR3 sequence (DNA): TGTGCCAGCAGCTTAGAGGCTGCGGGGTCCTACAATGAGCAGTTCTTC.